This TCR beta chain was captured in a study of naive CD8 T cells in extremely preterm neonates. Produced via immunoSEQ multiplex PCR; TCRdb's table is partial and in-frame only. The data contain about 7,300 clones, 90% to 95% of them singletons. Deliveries were elective term cesareans at roughly 35-41 weeks, with no labor or membrane rupture. Germline V gene lookup returns CDR1 MNHNY and CDR2 SVGAGI (reference sequence). The CDR3 loop spans 13 amino acids. The V gene lost 6 bases and the J gene lost 1 base, with 9 bases spanning the gap. This clone was recorded a few times. V is TRBV6-6 and J is TRBJ1-2; possible D gene TRBD1, 5 bases. Material: naive CD8+ T cells from cord blood. This TCR came from a newborn in good health. The CDR3: CASRGVGNYGYTF. In DNA form, the CDR3 reads TGTGCCAGCAGAGGGGTGGGTAACTATGGCTACACCTTC.